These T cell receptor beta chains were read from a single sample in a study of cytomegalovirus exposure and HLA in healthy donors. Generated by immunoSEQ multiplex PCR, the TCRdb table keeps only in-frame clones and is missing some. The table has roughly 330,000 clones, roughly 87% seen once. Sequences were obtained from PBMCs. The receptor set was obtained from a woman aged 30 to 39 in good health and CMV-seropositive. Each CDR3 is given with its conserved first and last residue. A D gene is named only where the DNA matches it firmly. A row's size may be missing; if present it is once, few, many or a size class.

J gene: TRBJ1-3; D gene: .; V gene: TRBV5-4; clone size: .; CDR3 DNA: TGTGCCAGCAGCTTTGGTCAGGACGGAAACTCTGGAAACACCATATATTTT; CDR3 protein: CASSFGQDGNSGNTIYF
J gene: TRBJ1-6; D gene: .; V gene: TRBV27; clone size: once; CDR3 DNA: TGTGCCAGCAGTAAGACTCAGAGCTCCTATAATTCACCCCTCCACTTT; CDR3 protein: CASSKTQSSYNSPLHF
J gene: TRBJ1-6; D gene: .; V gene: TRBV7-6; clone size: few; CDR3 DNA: TGTGCCAGCAGCCCAACGCCCACCCCTTGGTACTCACCCCTCCACTTT; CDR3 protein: CASSPTPTPWYSPLHF
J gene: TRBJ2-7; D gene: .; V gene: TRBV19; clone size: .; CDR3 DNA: TGTGCCAGTAGTATACTAGGTAAAGAGTACGAGCAGTACTTC; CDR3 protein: CASSILGKEYEQYF
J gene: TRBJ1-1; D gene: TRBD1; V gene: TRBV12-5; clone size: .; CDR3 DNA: TGTGCTAGTGGGAACACAGGGGGCCCTGAAGCTTTCTTT; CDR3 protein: CASGNTGGPEAFF
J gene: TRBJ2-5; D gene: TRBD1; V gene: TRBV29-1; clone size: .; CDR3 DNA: TGCAGCGTGGATGTCGAAGGACAGGGCAGGGAGGACGTAGAAGAGACCCAGTACTTC; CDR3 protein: CSVDVEGQGREDVEETQYF
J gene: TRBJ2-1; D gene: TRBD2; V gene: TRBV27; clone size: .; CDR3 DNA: TGTGCCAGCAGTCAAAGCGGGAGGCCAAACAATGAGCAGTTCTTC; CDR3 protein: CASSQSGRPNNEQFF
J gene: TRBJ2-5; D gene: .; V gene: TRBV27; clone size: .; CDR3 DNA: TGTGCCAGCAGTCTACAGAACCAAGAGACCCAGTACTTC; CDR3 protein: CASSLQNQETQYF
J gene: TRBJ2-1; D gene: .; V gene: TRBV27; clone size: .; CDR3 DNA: TGTGCCAGCAGTTTATGGTCGCCCCGCGGTCGCTCCCGGGCCAATGAGCAGTTCTTC; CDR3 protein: CASSLWSPRGRSRANEQFF
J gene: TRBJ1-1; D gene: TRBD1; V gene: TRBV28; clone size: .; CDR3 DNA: TGTGCCATCTCGACAGGGCGGACTGAAGCTTTCTTT; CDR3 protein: CAISTGRTEAFF
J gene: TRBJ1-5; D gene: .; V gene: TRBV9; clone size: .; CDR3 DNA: TGTGCCAGCAGCGTAGACGGGACCAATCAGCCCCAGCATTTT; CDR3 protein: CASSVDGTNQPQHF
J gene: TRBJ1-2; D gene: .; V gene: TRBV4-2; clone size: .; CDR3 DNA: TGTGCCAGCAGCCAAGAACTCGGTGGCCTGTCTAACGTTGGCGGAAGCTATGGCTACACCTTC; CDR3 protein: CASSQELGGLSNVGGSYGYTF
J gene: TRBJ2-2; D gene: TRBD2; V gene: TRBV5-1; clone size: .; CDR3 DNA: TGCGCCAGCAGCACGAGACTAGCGGGAACCGGGGAGCTGTTTTTT; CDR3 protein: CASSTRLAGTGELFF
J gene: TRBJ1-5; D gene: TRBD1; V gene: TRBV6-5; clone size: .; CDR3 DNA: TGTGCCAGCAGACCCGGGACAGGGGGTGATCAGCCCCAGCATTTT; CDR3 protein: CASRPGTGGDQPQHF
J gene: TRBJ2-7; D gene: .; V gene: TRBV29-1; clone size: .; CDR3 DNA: TGCAGCGTGTACCGGGACCGCGCCGACGAGCAGTACTTC; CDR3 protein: CSVYRDRADEQYF
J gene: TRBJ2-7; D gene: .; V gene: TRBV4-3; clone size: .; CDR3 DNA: TGCGCCAGCAGCCAAGGAAAAGGCTCGGACTACGAGCAGTACTTC; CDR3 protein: CASSQGKGSDYEQYF
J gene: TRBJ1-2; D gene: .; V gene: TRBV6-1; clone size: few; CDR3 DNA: TGTGCCAGCGTTTATGGGGTTGGTGGCTACACCTTC; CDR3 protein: CASVYGVGGYTF
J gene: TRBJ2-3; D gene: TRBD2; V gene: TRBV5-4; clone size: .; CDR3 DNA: TGTGCCAGCAGCTTGGACCCTCGGGCGGGAGTTGATACGCAGTATTTT; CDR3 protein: CASSLDPRAGVDTQYF
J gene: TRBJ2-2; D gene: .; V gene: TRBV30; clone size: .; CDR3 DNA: TGTGCCTGGAGTGTTTTCAACCACGGGAGATTGAACACCGGGGAGCTGTTTTTT; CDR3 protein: CAWSVFNHGRLNTGELFF
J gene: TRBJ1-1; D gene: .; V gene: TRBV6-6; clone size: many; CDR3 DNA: TGTGCCAGCAGACTCCCGACAGCGAACACTGAAGCTTTCTTT; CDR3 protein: CASRLPTANTEAFF
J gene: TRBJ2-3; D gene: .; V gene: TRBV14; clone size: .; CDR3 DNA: TGTGCCAGCAGCCAAGATCCCCCAGCTACTACAGATACGCAGTATTTT; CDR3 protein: CASSQDPPATTDTQYF
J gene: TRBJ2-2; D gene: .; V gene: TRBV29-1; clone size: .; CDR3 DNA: TGCAGCGTTGAGCGGAGCAACGGGGAGCTGTTTTTT; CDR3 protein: CSVERSNGELFF
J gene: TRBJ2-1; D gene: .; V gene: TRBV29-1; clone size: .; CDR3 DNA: TGCAGCTGGGGGGGGCCTAATGAGCAGTTCTTC; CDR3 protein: CSWGGPNEQFF
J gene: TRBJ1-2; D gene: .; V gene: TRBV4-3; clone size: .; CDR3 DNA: TGCGCCAGCAGCCAAGACTTAGGGGTGAAAGTAGAAAGTGGCTACACCTTC; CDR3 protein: CASSQDLGVKVESGYTF
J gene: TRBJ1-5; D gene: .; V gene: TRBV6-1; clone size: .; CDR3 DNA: TGTGCCAGCAGTGCGGGTCAGGGGAATCAGCCCCAGCATTTT; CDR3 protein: CASSAGQGNQPQHF
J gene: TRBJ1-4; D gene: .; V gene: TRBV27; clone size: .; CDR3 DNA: TGTGCCAGCAGTTTATCGGGCTGGGGGACTAATGAAAAACTGTTTTTT; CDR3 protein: CASSLSGWGTNEKLFF
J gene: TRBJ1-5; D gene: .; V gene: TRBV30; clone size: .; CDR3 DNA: TGTGCCTGGAGTACGGGGCAGTTTAGCAATCAGCCCCAGCATTTT; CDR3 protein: CAWSTGQFSNQPQHF
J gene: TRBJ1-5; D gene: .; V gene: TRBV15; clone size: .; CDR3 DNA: TGTGCCACCAGCAGAGATCGGGCGGATAGCAATCAGCCCCAGCATTTT; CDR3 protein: CATSRDRADSNQPQHF
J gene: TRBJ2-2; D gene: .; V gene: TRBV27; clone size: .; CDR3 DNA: TGTGCCAGCTGCCTTCTAGGTTCCACCGGGGAGCTGTTTTTT; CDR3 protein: CASCLLGSTGELFF
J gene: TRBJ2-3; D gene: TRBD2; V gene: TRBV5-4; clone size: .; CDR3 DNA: TGTGCCAGCAGCTCGCCAACTAGCGGGAGGGCCAAGGATACGCAGTATTTT; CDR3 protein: CASSSPTSGRAKDTQYF
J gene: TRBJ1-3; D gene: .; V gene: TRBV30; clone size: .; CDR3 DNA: TGTGCCTGGAGTGTACCCGGAACAAGCTCTGGAAACACCATATATTTT; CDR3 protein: CAWSVPGTSSGNTIYF
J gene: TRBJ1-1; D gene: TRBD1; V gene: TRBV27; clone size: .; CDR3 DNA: TGTGCCAGCACTCCGGGACAGGCGAGAACTGAAGCTTTCTTT; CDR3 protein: CASTPGQARTEAFF
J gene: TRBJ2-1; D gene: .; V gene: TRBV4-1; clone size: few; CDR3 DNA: TGCGCCAGCAGCCAAGTGGACCCGAGACAGGTTTGGTACAATGAGCAGTTCTTC; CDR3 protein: CASSQVDPRQVWYNEQFF
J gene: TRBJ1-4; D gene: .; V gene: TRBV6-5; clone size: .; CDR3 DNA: TGTGCCAGCAGTTACCTCGGACATGAAGCCGAAAAACTGTTTTTT; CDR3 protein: CASSYLGHEAEKLFF
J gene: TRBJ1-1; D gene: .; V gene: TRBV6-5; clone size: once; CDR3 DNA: TGTGCCAGCGGTGCGGGCCCGGGCACTGAAGCTTTCTTT; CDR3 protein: CASGAGPGTEAFF
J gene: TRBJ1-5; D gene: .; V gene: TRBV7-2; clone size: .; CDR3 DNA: TGTGCCAGCAGCCCGGGACGGGGGGGCAATCAGCCCCAGCATTTT; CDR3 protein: CASSPGRGGNQPQHF
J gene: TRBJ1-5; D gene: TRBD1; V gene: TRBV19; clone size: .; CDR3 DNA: TGTGCCAGTAGTACCCGGGACAGGGGTAATCAGCCCCAGCATTTT; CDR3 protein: CASSTRDRGNQPQHF
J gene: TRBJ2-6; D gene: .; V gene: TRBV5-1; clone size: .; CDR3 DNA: TGCGCCAGCAGCTTGGTTCAGGGTACTTCTGGGGCCAACGTCCTGACTTTC; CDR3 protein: CASSLVQGTSGANVLTF
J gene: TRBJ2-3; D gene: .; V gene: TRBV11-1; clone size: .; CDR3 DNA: TGTGCCAGCAGCTTAGGGGGATTGGGGACAGATACGCAGTATTTT; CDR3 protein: CASSLGGLGTDTQYF
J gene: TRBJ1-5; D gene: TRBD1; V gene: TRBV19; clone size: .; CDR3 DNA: TGTGCCAGTAGTTCCCGGGACAGAGTTAGCAATCAGCCCCAGCATTTT; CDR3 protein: CASSSRDRVSNQPQHF
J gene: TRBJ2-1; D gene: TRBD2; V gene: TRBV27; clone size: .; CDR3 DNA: TGTGCCAGCAGCTTCCTCACCACCGGGACTAGAGTCTACAATGAGCAGTTCTTC; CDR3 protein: CASSFLTTGTRVYNEQFF
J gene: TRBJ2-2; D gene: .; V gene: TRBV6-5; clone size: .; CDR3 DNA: TGTGCCAGCAGTTACCTGCCGGCGTCTGGGGAGCTGTTTTTT; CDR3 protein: CASSYLPASGELFF
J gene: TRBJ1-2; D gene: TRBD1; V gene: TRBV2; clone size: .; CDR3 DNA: TGTGCCAGCATTGGTGTGACAGGGGGCTTCGGCTACACCTTC; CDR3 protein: CASIGVTGGFGYTF